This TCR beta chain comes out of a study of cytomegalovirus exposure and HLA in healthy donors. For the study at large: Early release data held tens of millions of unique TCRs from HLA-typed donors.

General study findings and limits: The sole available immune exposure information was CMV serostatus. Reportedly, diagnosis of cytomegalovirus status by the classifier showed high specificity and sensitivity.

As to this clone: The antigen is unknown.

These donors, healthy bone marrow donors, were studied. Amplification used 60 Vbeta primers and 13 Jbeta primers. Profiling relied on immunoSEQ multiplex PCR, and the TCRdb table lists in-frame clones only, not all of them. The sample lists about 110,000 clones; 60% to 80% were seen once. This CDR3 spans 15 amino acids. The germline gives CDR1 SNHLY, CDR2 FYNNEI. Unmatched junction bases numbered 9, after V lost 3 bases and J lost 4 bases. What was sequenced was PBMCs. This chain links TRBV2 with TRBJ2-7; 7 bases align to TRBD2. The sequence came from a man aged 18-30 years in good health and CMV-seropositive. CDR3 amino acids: CASSDPSGVWYEQYF. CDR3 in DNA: TGTGCCAGCAGTGATCCGAGCGGGGTCTGGTACGAGCAGTACTTC.